One sample yielded the 23 T cell receptor beta chains listed below, sequenced in a study of regulatory T cells in long-lasting Graves disease. Time point meaning: newly diagnosed GD, antithyroid drugs for less than 3 months. With RNA extracted from PBMCs as input, the TCR library was made. With iRepertoire HTBI primers and Arm-PCR of CDR3 regions, TCR beta libraries were built. Using its own MiXCR run on the multiplex PCR reads, TCRdb lists one record per CDR3 protein. Found here are fewer than 350,000 distinct CDR3 sequences, about 18% of them singletons; the top ten hold approximately 35%. The specimen comprised peripheral blood mononuclear cells (PBMCs), sampled at new diagnosis, from a patient treated with antithyroid drugs. All receptors come from a female donor with Graves disease.

J is TRBJ2-5 and V is TRBV9; D may be TRBD1 or TRBD2 (5 bases each). V gave up 0 bases and J gave up 5 bases, with 11 bases separating them. The germline V gene encodes CDR1 SGDLS and CDR2 YYNGEE. The CDR3 is 14 residues long. As DNA, the CDR3 is TGTGCCAGCAGCGTAGGCATCGGGGCCGAGACCCAGTACTTC. Encoded protein: CASSVGIGAETQYF.

This clonotype has a count of ten or more. J is TRBJ2-1 and V is TRBV20-1, with TRBD2 matching 12 bases. CDR3 length equals 14 residues. The V gene's germline CDR1 is DFQATT and CDR2 SNEGSKA (reference sequence). J lost 12 bases, V lost 5 bases, and 11 bases had no gene match. CDR3 nucleotides: TGCAGTGCTGGGAAACTAGCGGGAGGACCCAGGCAGTTCTTC. Its protein product is CSAGKLAGGPRQFF.

Worth noting for this clonotype: A much larger clone sits a single nucleotide away, making a read error possible. V and J are TRBV6-2 or TRBV6-3 and TRBJ1-1; 10 nucleotides align to TRBD1. The CDR3 has 12 amino acids. V gave up 5 bases and J gave up 11 bases; unmatched junction bases: 5. The germline V gene encodes CDR1 MNHEY and CDR2 SVGEGT. The CDR3 is CASSGDRGTAFF. As DNA, the CDR3 is TGTGCCAGCAGTGGGGACAGGGGAACTGCTTTCTTT.

Points on this clonotype: This may be a read error: a much more frequent sequence differs by one nucleotide. Likely a read error: the CDR3 ends without its conserved phenylalanine or tryptophan. The chain recombines TRBV7-9 with TRBJ2-1; tentative D call: TRBD1 (5 bases). The V gene's germline CDR1 is SEHNR and CDR2 FQNEAQ (reference sequence). Trimming took 6 bases from V and 8 from J, leaving 17 bases between them. The CDR3 extends over 14 amino acids. The CDR3 DNA sequence: TGTGCCAGCAGGGTGACAGACATAGGGGATGAGCAGTTCTCC. Protein sequence: CASRVTDIGDEQFS.

The sample holds many counts of this clonotype. The rearrangement links TRBV29-1 to TRBJ2-2, with D possibly TRBD1 on 6 matching bases. V lost 3 bases and J 4 bases, leaving 18 bases between the germline ends. The CDR3 covers 16 residues. Germline V gene data show CDR1 as SQVTM and CDR2 as ANQGSEA. Here the CDR3 reads CSVDPGPGVGTGELFF. The CDR3 DNA sequence: TGCAGCGTTGACCCCGGCCCAGGGGTGGGCACCGGGGAGCTGTTTTTT.

This clonotype occurred a few times. This chain joins TRBV5-1 and TRBJ2-1, with TRBD2 matching over 14 bases. The CDR3 consists of 17 residues. J was trimmed by 7 bases and V by 4 bases; bases with no gene match: 10. Looked up from germline, CDR1 is SGHRS and CDR2 is YFSETQ. The CDR3 nucleotides read TGCGCCAGCAGCCCCTGGGGACTAGCGGGAGCTGGGAATGAGCAGTTCTTC. Translated: CASSPWGLAGAGNEQFF.

This sequence joins TRBV6-2 or TRBV6-3 and TRBJ2-7, with D unclear. The V gene's germline CDR1 is MNHEY and CDR2 SVGEGT. This CDR3 contains 17 residues. Trimming pared 4 bases from V and 4 bases from J, leaving 23 bases between. CDR3 sequence reads: CASSFSFSGRLEYEQYF. The CDR3 DNA follows: TGTGCCAGCAGTTTTTCTTTTTCGGGTCGGCTGGAATACGAGCAGTACTTC.

This clonotype was seen repeatedly, ten times or more. This chain joins TRBV12-3 or TRBV12-4 and TRBJ1-1; D perhaps matches TRBD1 (5 bases). The CDR3 is made up of 12 amino acids. V was cut by 1 base and J by 8 bases, with 8 bases left in between. CDR3 sequence reads: CASSLGPGEAFF. The CDR3 region has the DNA TGTGCCAGCAGTTTAGGGCCAGGGGAAGCTTTCTTT.

CDR3 bases: TGTGCCAGTAGTATAGCTCGCTACGAGCAGTACTTC. This translates into CASSIARYEQYF. This chain links TRBV19 with TRBJ2-7; D not certain. Germline loops: CDR1 LNHDA, CDR2 SQIVND (reference sequence). This CDR3 is 12 amino acids long. Trimming removed 1 base from V and 3 bases from J, with 4 bases in between.

The V and J genes are TRBV6-2 or TRBV6-3 and TRBJ2-3; 12 bases are shared with TRBD2. The CDR3 consists of 17 residues. The germline CDR1 and CDR2 sequences are MNHEY and SVGEGT. After removal of 2 bases from V and 5 bases from J, the junction contained 8 bases not matched to a gene. This CDR3 reads CASSYGSSGRGGDTQYF. CDR3 nucleotide sequence: TGTGCCAGCAGTTACGGGTCTAGCGGGAGGGGTGGAGATACGCAGTATTTT.

This clonotype was seen ten or more times. This sequence joins TRBV30 and TRBJ1-2; TRBD1 aligns across 7 bases. Germline V gives CDR1 GTSNPN, CDR2 SVGIG (reference sequence). The V gene end was trimmed by 8 bases and the J gene end by 7 bases; junction bases not matched to a gene: 10. The CDR3 spans 12 residues. CDR3 sequence (DNA): TGTGCCGGCCAGACAGGGATGGGTGGCTACACCTTC. Its protein product is CAGQTGMGGYTF.

This clonotype was seen many times. The chain couples TRBV5-1 to TRBJ2-7; D assignment may be TRBD1 or TRBD2 (5 bases each). In germline, CDR1 is SGHRS, CDR2 YFSETQ. This CDR3 has 14 residues. V lost 2 bases to trimming and J lost 4 bases, with 13 bases between them. The CDR3 sequence: CASSLLGEYYEQYF. The CDR3 DNA is TGCGCCAGCAGCTTACTGGGGGAGTATTACGAGCAGTACTTC.

V is TRBV18 and J is TRBJ1-2; D is ambiguous. There are 16 residues in the CDR3. Per the germline V gene, CDR1 is KGHSH and CDR2 is LQKENI. V shed 4 bases and J shed 1 base, with 16 bases lying between them. The CDR3 loop is CASSRGIHRDNYGYTF. The CDR3 DNA is TGTGCCAGCTCACGCGGGATACATCGGGATAACTATGGCTACACCTTC.

The chain combines TRBV9 with TRBJ1-2, with 10 bases aligning to TRBD1. CDR3 length: 14 amino acids. Germline trimming cut 3 bases from V and 7 bases from J; bases unmatched to any gene: 6. Per germline, CDR1 SGDLS and CDR2 YYNGEE. The CDR3 nucleotides are TGTGCCAGCAGCGAGGGAGGGGACAGGGGTGGCTACACCTTC. Translating it yields CASSEGGDRGGYTF.

This clonotype has more than one count but fewer than ten. This may stem from a read error, because a much larger clone lies one nucleotide away. The V and J genes are TRBV6-1 and TRBJ2-1, with 14 bases fitting TRBD2. CDR1 and CDR2 from the germline V gene are MNHNS and SASEGT. The CDR3 extends over 14 amino acids. V lost 5 bases, J lost 10 bases, and 4 bases stayed unmatched. The CDR3 DNA reads as TGTGCCAGCAGTCGACTAGCGGGAGGGTGGGAGCAGTTCTTC. Translated, it gives CASSRLAGGWEQFF.

This clonotype was recorded a few times. The V and J genes are TRBV24-1 and TRBJ2-4, with D possibly being TRBD1 (5 bases). The CDR3 covers 13 residues. The V gene lost 3 bases and the J gene lost 9 bases, with 11 bases spanning the gap. Per germline, CDR1 KGHDR and CDR2 SFDVKD. This CDR3 reads CATSDAGFGIQYF. In DNA form, the CDR3 reads TGTGCCACCAGTGATGCAGGGTTCGGCATTCAGTACTTC.

Notes on this clonotype: This may come from a read error, since a much larger clone is one base off. Here the CDR3 omits its conserved ending phenylalanine or tryptophan, so a read error is the likely source. Written as DNA, the CDR3 is TGTGCCACCAGTGATCCCGGGAGGGGGGATGGCTACACCCTC. Its protein product is CATSDPGRGDGYTL. The chain couples TRBV28 to TRBJ1-2; D is possibly TRBD1 (6 bases). Germline V CDR1 and CDR2: MDHEN, SYDVKM. The CDR3 totals 14 residues.

Turning to this clonotype: A single base is all that separates this from a far larger clone, so a read error is likely. CDR3 sequence: CASSFPRQGPETQYF. DNA of the CDR3: TGTGCCAGCAGTTTTCCGAGACAGGGCCCAGAGACCCAGTACTTC. The rearrangement links TRBV12-3 or TRBV12-4 to TRBJ2-3; TRBD1 matches at 7 bases. The DNA end is a closer match to TRBJ2-5, so the J assignment may be wrong. CDR3 length: 15 amino acids.

There are many counts of this clonotype. This chain connects TRBV6-2 or TRBV6-3 to TRBJ2-1, with unresolved D. The germline V gene encodes CDR1 MNHEY and CDR2 SVGEGT. This CDR3 is built from 15 residues. Between the trimmed V and J ends, which lost 6 bases and 7 bases, there was a span of 19 bases. The CDR3 sequence: CASRSDHRAWNEQFF. The DNA of the CDR3 is TGTGCCAGCAGATCGGACCACCGGGCTTGGAATGAGCAGTTCTTC.

This clonotype was seen many times. The rearrangement links TRBV7-3 to TRBJ2-3; 10 nucleotides agree with TRBD2. V lost 5 bases and J lost 3; bases outside the gene matches: 14. This CDR3 region has 18 residues. Germline V gene data show CDR1 as SGHTA and CDR2 as FQGTGA. The DNA for the CDR3 is TGTGCCAGCAGCCCTATTCTAGCGGGAGTTGGACGGACAGATACGCAGTATTTT. This encodes CASSPILAGVGRTDTQYF.

This clonotype appeared many times. V and J are TRBV7-9 and TRBJ2-5; 8 positions match TRBD2. The CDR3 has 15 residues. Germline V CDR1 and CDR2: SEHNR, FQNEAQ (reference sequence). J gave up 5 bases and V 5 bases, and 10 bases lay outside the gene matches. The CDR3 region has the DNA TGTGCCAGCAGCCCCCGAGCGGGAGAGGTGGAGACCCAGTACTTC. Translation gives CASSPRAGEVETQYF.

This clonotype was recorded many times. The J gene is TRBJ2-1, the V gene TRBV10-3, with 15 bases aligning to TRBD2. The CDR3 spans 20 residues. Trimming took 5 bases from V and 6 from J; bases not matched to a gene: 17. The V gene's germline CDR1 is ENHRY and CDR2 SYGVKD. The CDR3 is CAISLRTSGRENGGSNEQFF. Here the CDR3 DNA reads TGTGCCATCAGTCTAAGGACTAGCGGGAGGGAGAACGGAGGGAGCAATGAGCAGTTCTTC.

This clonotype has a count of ten or more. The V gene is TRBV2, the J gene TRBJ2-1; D remains unclear. The germline gives CDR1 SNHLY, CDR2 FYNNEI. The CDR3 sequence is 11 residues long. The V end lost 6 bases, the J end lost 6 bases, and 6 bases lay between the germline ends. As DNA, the CDR3 is TGTGCCAGCAGCAACAGCAATGAGCAGTTCTTC. This gives the protein CASSNSNEQFF.